Here is one T cell receptor beta chain with its context. The antigen is undetermined. This specimen comes from a study of neoadjuvant anti-PD-1 for oral cavity cancer. Study-level information: Nivolumab at 3 mg/kg was mostly given biweekly, three to four doses, pre-surgery.

The table came from immunoSEQ multiplex PCR; TCRdb's copy has only in-frame clones and leaves some out. The profile shows over 14,000 clones, 55% to 75% of them singletons. These newly diagnosed stage II-IVA oral cavity squamous cell carcinoma patients had no prior systemic or radiation treatment. No culture or expansion preceded analysis of these blood cells. Study conclusions and caveats: Post-nivolumab, blood T cell clonality was significantly elevated in non-responders.

The J segment lost 2 bases and the V segment lost 4 bases, leaving 6 bases of the junction unmatched. Germline V gives CDR1 SGHDN, CDR2 FVKESK. The CDR3 spans 16 residues. This specimen consisted of PBMCs, obtained before nivolumab (anti-PD-1) treatment. The chain combines TRBV14 with TRBJ2-3; the match to TRBD2 covers 10 bases. This receptor was obtained from a person between 40 and 85 years old with oral cavity squamous cell carcinoma. The CDR3 loop reads CASSPIGLAATDTQYF. The CDR3 nucleotides read TGTGCCAGCAGCCCAATCGGACTAGCGGCCACAGATACGCAGTATTTT.